Listed below are T cell receptor beta chains from one sample, sequenced in a study of T cell repertoires in cytomegalovirus infection. These receptors have no known antigen. MiXCR was run by TCRdb on the reads, yielding one entry per CDR3 protein. Counted here are a few hundred thousand distinct CDR3 sequences, 42% occurring once; the ten biggest clones make up roughly two fifths. The sequences come from cultured PBMCs, collected from culture after CMV antigen stimulation. These receptors came from a human donor in good health (CMV status not recorded). Some clones in this sample may be carry-over from other donors' samples. Each CDR3 is given with its conserved first and last residue. A D gene is named only where the DNA matches it firmly. The size of a clone is reported for some rows only, either as once, few or many, or as a class for expanded clones.

abundance,j_gene,d_gene,v_gene,CDR3aa,CDR3nt
NA,TRBJ2-3,TRBD1,TRBV6-1,CASRKEDRGFSTDTQYF,TGTGCCAGCAGAAAGGAAGACAGGGGCTTCAGCACAGATACGCAGTATTTT
once,TRBJ2-5,NA,TRBV2,CASSANQGGTQYF,TGTGCCAGCAGTGCGAACCAGGGGGGGACCCAGTACTTC
few,TRBJ1-5,TRBD1,TRBV4-1,CASSQDPGQGAGQPQHF,TGCGCCAGCAGCCAAGATCCGGGACAGGGGGCAGGTCAGCCCCAGCATTTT
few,TRBJ1-3,NA,TRBV7-9,CASSSSGRGNTIYF,TGTGCCAGCAGCTCCTCGGGAAGGGGAAACACCATATATTTT
NA,TRBJ1-3,NA,TRBV2,CASVPGRSSGNTIYF,TGTGCCAGCGTCCCGGGGCGCAGCTCTGGAAACACCATATATTTT
few,TRBJ2-7,TRBD2,TRBV12-3/TRBV12-4,CASSRLSTSSNEQYF,TGTGCCAGCAGCCGTCTATCGACTAGCTCTAACGAGCAGTACTTC
NA,TRBJ1-4,NA,TRBV4-1,CASSQLGRGPGEKLFF,TGCGCCAGCAGCCAATTGGGACGGGGACCGGGTGAAAAACTGTTTTTT
many,TRBJ1-3,NA,TRBV7-2,CASSLWGSGNTIYF,TGTGCCAGCAGCTTATGGGGGTCTGGAAACACCATATATTTT
many,TRBJ1-4,NA,TRBV7-6,CASSLEGERGKLFF,TGTGCCAGCAGCTTAGAGGGCGAACGGGGAAAACTGTTTTTT
NA,TRBJ2-1,TRBD2,TRBV5-1,CASRLAGGLYEQFF,TGCGCCAGCAGATTAGCGGGGGGCCTCTATGAGCAGTTCTTC
NA,TRBJ2-2,NA,TRBV5-1,CASSGLASDTGELFF,TGCGCCAGCAGCGGATTGGCCTCGGACACCGGGGAGCTGTTTTTT
NA,TRBJ2-3,NA,TRBV7-2,CASSPWAGITDTQYF,TGTGCCAGCAGCCCGTGGGCGGGAATCACAGATACGCAGTATTTT
NA,TRBJ2-4,NA,TRBV12-3/TRBV12-4,CASSLFSGFRYF,TGTGCCAGCAGTTTATTCTCCGGGTTTAGGTACTTC
NA,TRBJ2-2,NA,TRBV7-2,CASSPRLISGELFF,TGTGCCAGCAGCCCGCGACTGATTTCCGGGGAGCTGTTTTTT
NA,TRBJ1-2,NA,TRBV18,CASSPDGSYGYTF,TGTGCCAGCTCACCAGACGGATCATATGGCTACACCTTC
many,TRBJ2-1,TRBD2,TRBV7-2,CASSWRLAGGYNEQFF,TGTGCCAGCAGCTGGCGACTAGCGGGAGGTTACAATGAGCAGTTCTTC
NA,TRBJ2-4,TRBD2,TRBV28,CASLREGENIQYF,TGTGCCAGTCTACGGGAGGGAGAAAACATTCAGTACTTC
NA,TRBJ1-1,NA,TRBV6-6,CASSYSLWEAFF,TGTGCCAGCAGTTACAGTTTATGGGAAGCTTTCTTT
many,TRBJ1-2,TRBD1,TRBV7-2,CASSLRDRSYGYTF,TGTGCCAGCAGCTTACGGGACAGGAGTTATGGCTACACCTTC
NA,TRBJ2-4,TRBD2,TRBV7-2,CASSLDVGLAGGRDIQYF,TGTGCCAGCAGCTTAGACGTGGGCTTAGCGGGAGGGAGAGACATTCAGTACTTC
once,TRBJ1-1,TRBD1,TRBV19,CATTRDRANTEAFF,TGTGCCACGACTAGGGACAGGGCGAACACTGAAGCTTTCTTT